This T cell receptor (beta chain) was sequenced in a study of T cells after yellow fever vaccination. Overall study context: The SMART-Seq v4 Ultra Low Input method served to prepare the low-cell-number fractions.

The ends lost 5 bases at V and 2 bases at J; junction bases unmatched: 8. Germline V gene sequence: CDR1 DFQATT, CDR2 SNEGSKA (reference sequence). This CDR3 has 15 amino acids. TCRdb ran MiXCR on the 5' RACE reads and lists one entry per CDR3 protein. The data contain hundreds of thousands of distinct CDR3 sequences, about 12% of them singletons. This receptor was obtained from a man aged 30 to 45 who received the YFV17D yellow fever vaccine. Sequenced material: PBMCs, taken on the day of the yellow fever booster vaccination. The V call is TRBV20-1, the J call TRBJ2-1, with 8 bases fitting TRBD2. The DNA of the CDR3 is TGCAGTGCTGGCCCGGGGGGGGGGACCTACAATGAGCAGTTCTTC. Translation: CSAGPGGGTYNEQFF.